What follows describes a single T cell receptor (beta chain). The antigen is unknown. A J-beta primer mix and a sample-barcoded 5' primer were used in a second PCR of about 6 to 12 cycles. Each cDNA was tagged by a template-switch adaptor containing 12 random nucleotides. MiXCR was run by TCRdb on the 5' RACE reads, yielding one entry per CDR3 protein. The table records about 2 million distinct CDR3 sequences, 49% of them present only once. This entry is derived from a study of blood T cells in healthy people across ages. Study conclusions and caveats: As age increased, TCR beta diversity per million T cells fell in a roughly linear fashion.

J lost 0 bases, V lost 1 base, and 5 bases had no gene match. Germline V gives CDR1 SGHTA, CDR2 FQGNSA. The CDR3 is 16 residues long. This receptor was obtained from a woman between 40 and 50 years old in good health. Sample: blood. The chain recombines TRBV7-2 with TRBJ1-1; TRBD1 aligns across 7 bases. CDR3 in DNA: TGTGCCAGCAGCTTAGAGGGGACAGCTATGAACACTGAAGCTTTCTTT. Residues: CASSLEGTAMNTEAFF.